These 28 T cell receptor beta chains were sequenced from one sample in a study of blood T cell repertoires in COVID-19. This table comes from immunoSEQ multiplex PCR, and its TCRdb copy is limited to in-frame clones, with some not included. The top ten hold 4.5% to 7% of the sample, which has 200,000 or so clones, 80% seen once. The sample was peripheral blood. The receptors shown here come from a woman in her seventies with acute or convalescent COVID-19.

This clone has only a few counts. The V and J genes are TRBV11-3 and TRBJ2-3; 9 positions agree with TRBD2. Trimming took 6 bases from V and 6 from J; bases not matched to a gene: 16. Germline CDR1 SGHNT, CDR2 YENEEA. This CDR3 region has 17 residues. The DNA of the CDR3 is TGTGCCAGCAGTATTACCTTTGCGGGAGGGCCCCGGGATACGCAGTATTTT. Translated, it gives CASSITFAGGPRDTQYF.

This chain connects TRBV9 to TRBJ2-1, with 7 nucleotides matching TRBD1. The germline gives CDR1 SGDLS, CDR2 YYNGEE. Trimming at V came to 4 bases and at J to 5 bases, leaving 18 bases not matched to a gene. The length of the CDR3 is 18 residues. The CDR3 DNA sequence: TGTGCCAGCAGCACCAGAGGGGCCGGGACAGAACGGAACAATGAGCAGTTCTTC. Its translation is CASSTRGAGTERNNEQFF.

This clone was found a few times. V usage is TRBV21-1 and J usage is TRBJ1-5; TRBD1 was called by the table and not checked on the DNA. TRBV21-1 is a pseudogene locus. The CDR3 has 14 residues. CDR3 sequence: CASSSDSLNQPQHF. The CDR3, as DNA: TGTGCCAGCAGCAGCGACAGTCTCAATCAGCCCCAGCATTTT.

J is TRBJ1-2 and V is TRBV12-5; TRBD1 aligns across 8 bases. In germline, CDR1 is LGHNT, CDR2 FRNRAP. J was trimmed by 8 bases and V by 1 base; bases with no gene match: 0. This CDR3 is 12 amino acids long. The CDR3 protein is CASGLGQGGYTF. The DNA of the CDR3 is TGTGCTAGTGGTTTGGGACAGGGGGGCTACACCTTC.

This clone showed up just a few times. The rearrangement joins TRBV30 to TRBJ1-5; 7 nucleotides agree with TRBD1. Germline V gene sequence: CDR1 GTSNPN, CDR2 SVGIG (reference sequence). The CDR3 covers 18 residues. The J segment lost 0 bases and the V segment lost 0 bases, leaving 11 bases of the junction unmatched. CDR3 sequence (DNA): TGTGCCTGGAGTGTAAGGAGGACAGGAACCTATAGCAATCAGCCCCAGCATTTT. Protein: CAWSVRRTGTYSNQPQHF.

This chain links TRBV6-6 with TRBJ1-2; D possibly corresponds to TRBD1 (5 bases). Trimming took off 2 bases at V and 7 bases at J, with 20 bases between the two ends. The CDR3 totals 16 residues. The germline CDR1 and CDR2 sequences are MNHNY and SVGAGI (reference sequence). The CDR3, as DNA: TGTGCCAGCAGTTACATGGGCCTTGGTCAGGGTACTGGCTACACCTTC. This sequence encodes CASSYMGLGQGTGYTF.

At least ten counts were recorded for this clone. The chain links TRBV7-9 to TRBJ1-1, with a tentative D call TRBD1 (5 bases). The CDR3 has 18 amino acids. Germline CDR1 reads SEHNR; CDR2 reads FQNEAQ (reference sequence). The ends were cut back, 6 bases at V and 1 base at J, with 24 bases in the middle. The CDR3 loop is CASRSADHPGVGNTEAFF. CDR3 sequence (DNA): TGTGCCAGCAGATCAGCGGACCATCCGGGGGTCGGGAACACTGAAGCTTTCTTT. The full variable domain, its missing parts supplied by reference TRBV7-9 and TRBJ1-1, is DTGVSQNPRHKITKRGQNVTFRCDPISEHNRLYWYRQTLGQGPEFLTYFQNEAQLEKSRLLSDRFSAERPKGSFSTLEIQRTEQGDSAMYLCASRSADHPGVGNTEAFFGQGTRLTVV.

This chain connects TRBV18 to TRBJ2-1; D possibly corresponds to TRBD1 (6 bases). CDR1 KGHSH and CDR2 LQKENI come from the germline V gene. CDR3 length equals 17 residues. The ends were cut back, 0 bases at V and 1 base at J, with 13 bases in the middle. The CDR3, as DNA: TGTGCCAGCTCACCACCTGTGACAGGTCCGTCCTACAATGAGCAGTTCTTC. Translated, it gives CASSPPVTGPSYNEQFF.

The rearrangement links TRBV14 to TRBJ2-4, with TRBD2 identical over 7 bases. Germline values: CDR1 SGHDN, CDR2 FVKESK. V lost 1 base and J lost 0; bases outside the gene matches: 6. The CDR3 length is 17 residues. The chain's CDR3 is CASSQVGRGLAKNIQYF. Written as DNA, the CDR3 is TGTGCCAGCAGCCAAGTGGGGAGGGGACTAGCCAAAAACATTCAGTACTTC.

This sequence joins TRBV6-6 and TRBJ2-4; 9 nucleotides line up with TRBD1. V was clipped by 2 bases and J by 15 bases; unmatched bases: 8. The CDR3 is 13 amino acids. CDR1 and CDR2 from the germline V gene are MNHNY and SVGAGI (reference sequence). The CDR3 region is CASSYQDRGGGYF. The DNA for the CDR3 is TGTGCCAGCAGTTACCAGGACAGGGGCGGAGGGTACTTC.

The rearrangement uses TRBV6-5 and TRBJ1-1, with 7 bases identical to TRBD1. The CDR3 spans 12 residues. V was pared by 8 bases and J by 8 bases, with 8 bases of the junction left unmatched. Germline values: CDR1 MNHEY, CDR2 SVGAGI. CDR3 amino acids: CASGGQPFEAFF. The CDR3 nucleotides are TGTGCCAGCGGGGGACAGCCTTTCGAAGCTTTCTTT.

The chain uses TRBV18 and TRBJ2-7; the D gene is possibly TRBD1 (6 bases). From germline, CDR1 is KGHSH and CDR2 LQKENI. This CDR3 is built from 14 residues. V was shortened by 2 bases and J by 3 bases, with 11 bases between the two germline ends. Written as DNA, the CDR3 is TGTGCCAGCTCACCATTCCCGGACAGCTACGAGCAGTACTTC. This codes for CASSPFPDSYEQYF.

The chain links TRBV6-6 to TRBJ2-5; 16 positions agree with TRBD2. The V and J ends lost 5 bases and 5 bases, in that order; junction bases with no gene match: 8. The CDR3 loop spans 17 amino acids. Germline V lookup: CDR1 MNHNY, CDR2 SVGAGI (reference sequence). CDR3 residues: CASSLGTSGRAAETQYF. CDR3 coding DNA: TGTGCCAGCAGTCTCGGGACTAGCGGGAGGGCCGCGGAGACCCAGTACTTC.

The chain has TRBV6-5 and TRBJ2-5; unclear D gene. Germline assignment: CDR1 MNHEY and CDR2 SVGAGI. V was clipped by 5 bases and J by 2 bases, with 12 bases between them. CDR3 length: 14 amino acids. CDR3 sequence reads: CASSQRRKQETQYF. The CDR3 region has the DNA TGTGCCAGCAGTCAAAGGCGGAAGCAAGAGACCCAGTACTTC.

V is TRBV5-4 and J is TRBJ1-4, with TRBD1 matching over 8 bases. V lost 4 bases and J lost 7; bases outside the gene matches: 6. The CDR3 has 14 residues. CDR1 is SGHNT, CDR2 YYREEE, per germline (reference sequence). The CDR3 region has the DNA TGTGCCAGCAGCCTGGACAGGGCGGGTGAAAAACTGTTTTTT. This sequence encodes CASSLDRAGEKLFF.

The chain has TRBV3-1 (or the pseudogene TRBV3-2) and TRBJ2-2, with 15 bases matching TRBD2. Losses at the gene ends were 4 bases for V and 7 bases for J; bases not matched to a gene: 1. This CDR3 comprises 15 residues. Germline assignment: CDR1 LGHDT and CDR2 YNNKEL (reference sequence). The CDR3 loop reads CASSRGLAGGGELFF. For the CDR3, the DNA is TGTGCCAGCAGCCGGGGACTAGCGGGAGGCGGGGAGCTGTTTTTT.

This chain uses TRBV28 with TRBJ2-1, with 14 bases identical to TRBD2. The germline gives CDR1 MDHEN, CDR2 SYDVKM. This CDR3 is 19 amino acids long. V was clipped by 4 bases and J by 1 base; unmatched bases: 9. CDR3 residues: CASSWGRTSGRYSYNEQFF. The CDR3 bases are TGTGCCAGCAGTTGGGGCCGGACTAGCGGGAGGTATTCCTACAATGAGCAGTTCTTC. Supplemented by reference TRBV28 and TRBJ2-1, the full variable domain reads DVKVTQSSRYLVKRTGEKVFLECVQDMDHENMFWYRQDPGLGLRLIYFSYDVKMKEKGDIPEGYSVSREKKERFSLILESASTNQTSMYLCASSWGRTSGRYSYNEQFFGPGTRLTVL.

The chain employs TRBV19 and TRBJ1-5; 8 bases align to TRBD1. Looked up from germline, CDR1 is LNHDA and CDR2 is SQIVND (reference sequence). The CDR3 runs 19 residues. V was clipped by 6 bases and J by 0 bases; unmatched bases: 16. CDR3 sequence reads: CASSGAAGTGPFSNQPQHF. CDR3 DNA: TGTGCCAGTAGCGGTGCAGCCGGGACAGGACCTTTTAGCAATCAGCCCCAGCATTTT.

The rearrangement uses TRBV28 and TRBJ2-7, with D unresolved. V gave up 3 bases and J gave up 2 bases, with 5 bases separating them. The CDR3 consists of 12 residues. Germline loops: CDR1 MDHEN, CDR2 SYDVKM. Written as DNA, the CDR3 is TGTGCCAGCAGTTTCAGGACCTACGAGCAGTACTTC. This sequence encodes CASSFRTYEQYF.

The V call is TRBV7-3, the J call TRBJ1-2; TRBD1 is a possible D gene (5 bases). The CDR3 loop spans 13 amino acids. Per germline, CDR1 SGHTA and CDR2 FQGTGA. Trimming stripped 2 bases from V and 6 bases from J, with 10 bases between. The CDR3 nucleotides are TGTGCCAGCAGCTTAGGGTTAGGGGATGGCTACACCTTC. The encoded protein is CASSLGLGDGYTF.

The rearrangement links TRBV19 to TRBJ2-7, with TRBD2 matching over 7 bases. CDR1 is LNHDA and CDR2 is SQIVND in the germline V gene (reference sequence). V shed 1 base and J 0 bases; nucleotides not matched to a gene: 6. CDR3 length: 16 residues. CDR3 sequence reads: CASSIGGGRASYEQYF. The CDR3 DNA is TGTGCCAGTAGTATAGGGGGGGGACGCGCCTCCTACGAGCAGTACTTC. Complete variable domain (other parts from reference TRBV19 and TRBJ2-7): DGGITQSPKYLFRKEGQNVTLSCEQNLNHDAMYWYRQDPGQGLRLIYYSQIVNDFQKGDIAEGYSVSREKKESFPLTVTSAQKNPTAFYLCASSIGGGRASYEQYFGPGTRLTVT.

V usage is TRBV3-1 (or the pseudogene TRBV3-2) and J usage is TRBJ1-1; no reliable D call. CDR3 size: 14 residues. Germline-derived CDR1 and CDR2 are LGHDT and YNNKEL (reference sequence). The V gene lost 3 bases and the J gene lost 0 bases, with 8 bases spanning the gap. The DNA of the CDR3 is TGTGCCAGCAGCCAGGGCGTATTGAACACTGAAGCTTTCTTT. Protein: CASSQGVLNTEAFF.

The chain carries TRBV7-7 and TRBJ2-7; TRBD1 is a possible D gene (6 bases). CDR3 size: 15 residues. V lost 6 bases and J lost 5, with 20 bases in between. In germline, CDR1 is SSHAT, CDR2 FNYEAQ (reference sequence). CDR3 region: CASSPIQGGVNEQYF. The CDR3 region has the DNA TGTGCCAGCAGTCCGATACAGGGCGGTGTGAACGAGCAGTACTTC.

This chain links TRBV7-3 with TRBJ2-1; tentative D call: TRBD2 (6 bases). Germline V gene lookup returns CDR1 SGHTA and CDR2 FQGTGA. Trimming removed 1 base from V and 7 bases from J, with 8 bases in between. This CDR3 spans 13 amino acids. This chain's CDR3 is CASSLISGNEQFF. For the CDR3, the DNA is TGTGCCAGCAGCTTAATTAGCGGTAATGAGCAGTTCTTC.

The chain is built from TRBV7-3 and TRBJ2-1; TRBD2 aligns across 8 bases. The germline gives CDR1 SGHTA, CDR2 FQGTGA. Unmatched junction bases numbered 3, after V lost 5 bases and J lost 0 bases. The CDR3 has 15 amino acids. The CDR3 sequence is CASSRGRSSYNEQFF. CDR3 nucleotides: TGTGCCAGCAGCCGCGGGAGGAGCTCCTACAATGAGCAGTTCTTC.

The CDR3 region is CASSLVTGGQYEQYF. CDR3 nucleotides: TGCGCCAGCAGCTTGGTAACGGGAGGGCAATACGAGCAGTACTTC. The chain couples TRBV5-1 to TRBJ2-7; 8 bases align to TRBD2. The CDR3 has 15 amino acids. Germline assignment: CDR1 SGHRS and CDR2 YFSETQ. J gave up 4 bases and V 0 bases, and 6 bases lay outside the gene matches. Looking up the rest from reference TRBV5-1 and TRBJ2-7 gives the full variable domain: KAGVTQTPRYLIKTRGQQVTLSCSPISGHRSVSWYQQTPGQGLQFLFEYFSETQRNKGNFPGRFSGRQFSNSRSEMNVSTLELGDSALYLCASSLVTGGQYEQYFGPGTRLTVT.

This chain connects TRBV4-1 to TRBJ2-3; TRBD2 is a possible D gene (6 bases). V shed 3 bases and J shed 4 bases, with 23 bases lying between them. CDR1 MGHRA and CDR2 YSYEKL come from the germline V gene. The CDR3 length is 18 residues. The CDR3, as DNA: TGCGCCAGCAGCCACACCCTCGGCGGAGGGGACCGCCCAGATACGCAGTATTTT. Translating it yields CASSHTLGGGDRPDTQYF.

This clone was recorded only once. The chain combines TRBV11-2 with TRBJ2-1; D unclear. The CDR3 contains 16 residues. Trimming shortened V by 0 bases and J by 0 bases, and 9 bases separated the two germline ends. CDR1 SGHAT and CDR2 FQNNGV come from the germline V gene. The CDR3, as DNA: TGTGCCAGCAGCTTAGAGGCGGTGAGCTCCTACAATGAGCAGTTCTTC. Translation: CASSLEAVSSYNEQFF.